This T cell receptor (beta chain) derives from a study of shared clonotypes between healthy human individuals. Across the whole study: Aged 18 to 49, the donors were a couple of women and a few men.

This CDR3 is built from 17 residues. CDR1 is LNHDA and CDR2 is SQIVND in the germline V gene (reference sequence). V lost 1 base, J lost 4 bases, and 11 bases stayed unmatched. Using immunoSEQ multiplex PCR, the repertoire was profiled, and TCRdb retains in-frame clones only, with some absent. The sample includes 950,000 to 1,300,000 clones, about 70% of them seen just once. Input material: memory CD4+ T cells sorted from blood. Indicated subset: CD45RA-negative fraction. The gene calls are TRBV19 and TRBJ2-5; TRBD1 agrees at 8 bases. The origin of this receptor is a man between 18 and 29 years old in good health. The CDR3 DNA follows: TGTGCCAGTAGTATAGGACTCCGGGACAGGCTAATAGAGACCCAGTACTTC. Translated: CASSIGLRDRLIETQYF.